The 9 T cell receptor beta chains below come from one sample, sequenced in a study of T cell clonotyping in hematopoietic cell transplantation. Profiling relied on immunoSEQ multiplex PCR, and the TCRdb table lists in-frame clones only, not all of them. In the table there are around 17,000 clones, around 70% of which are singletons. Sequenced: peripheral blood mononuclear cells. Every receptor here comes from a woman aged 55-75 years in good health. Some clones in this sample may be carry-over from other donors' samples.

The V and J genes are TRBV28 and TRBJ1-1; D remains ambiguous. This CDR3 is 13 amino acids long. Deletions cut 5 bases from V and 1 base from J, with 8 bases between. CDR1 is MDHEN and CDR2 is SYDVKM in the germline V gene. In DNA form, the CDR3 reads TGTGCCAGCAGTATTTCCGCGAACACTGAAGCTTTCTTT. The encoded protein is CASSISANTEAFF.

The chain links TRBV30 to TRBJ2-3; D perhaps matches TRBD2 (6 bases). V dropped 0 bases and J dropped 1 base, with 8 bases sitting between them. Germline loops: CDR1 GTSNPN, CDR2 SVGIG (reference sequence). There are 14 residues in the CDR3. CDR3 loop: CAWSVAGRTDTQYF. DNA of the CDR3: TGTGCCTGGAGTGTAGCGGGCCGCACAGATACGCAGTATTTT.

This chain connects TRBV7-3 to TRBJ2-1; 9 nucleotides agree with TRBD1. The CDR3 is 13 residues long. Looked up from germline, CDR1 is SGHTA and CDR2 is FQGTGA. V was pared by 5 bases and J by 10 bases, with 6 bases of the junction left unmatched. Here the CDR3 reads CASSVTGGGEQFF. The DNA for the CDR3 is TGTGCCAGCAGCGTGACAGGGGGGGGAGAGCAGTTCTTC.

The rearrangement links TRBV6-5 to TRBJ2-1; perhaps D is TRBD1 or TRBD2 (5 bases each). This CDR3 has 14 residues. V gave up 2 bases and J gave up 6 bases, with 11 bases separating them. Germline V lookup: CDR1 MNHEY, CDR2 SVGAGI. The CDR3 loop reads CASSYRGAGNEQFF. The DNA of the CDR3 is TGTGCCAGCAGTTACAGGGGCGCGGGCAATGAGCAGTTCTTC.

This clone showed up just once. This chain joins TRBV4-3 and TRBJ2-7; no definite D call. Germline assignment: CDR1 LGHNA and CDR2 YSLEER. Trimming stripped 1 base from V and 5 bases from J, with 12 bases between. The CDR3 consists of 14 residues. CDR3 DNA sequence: TGCGCCAGCAGCCAAGCGTCAGAACGGGACGAGCAGTACTTC. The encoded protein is CASSQASERDEQYF.

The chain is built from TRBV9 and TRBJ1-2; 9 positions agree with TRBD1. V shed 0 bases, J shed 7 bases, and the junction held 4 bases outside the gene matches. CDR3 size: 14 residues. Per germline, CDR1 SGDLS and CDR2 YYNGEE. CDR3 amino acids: CASSVGQGVGGYTF. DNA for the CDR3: TGTGCCAGCAGCGTAGGACAGGGGGTCGGTGGCTACACCTTC.

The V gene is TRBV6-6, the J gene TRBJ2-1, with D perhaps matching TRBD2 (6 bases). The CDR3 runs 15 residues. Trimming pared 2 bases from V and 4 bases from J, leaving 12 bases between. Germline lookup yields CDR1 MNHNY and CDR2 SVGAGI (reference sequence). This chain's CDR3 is CASSYEDYRYNEQFF. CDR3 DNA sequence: TGTGCCAGCAGTTACGAGGACTACCGATACAATGAGCAGTTCTTC.

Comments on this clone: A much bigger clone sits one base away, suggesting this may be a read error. CDR3 residues: CASSQGRGQGACEQYF. The CDR3, as DNA: TGTGCCAGCAGCCAAGGTCGGGGACAGGGGGCTTGCGAGCAGTACTTC. The chain recombines TRBV14 with TRBJ2-7; the match to TRBD1 covers 12 bases. Germline trimming cut 1 base from V and 6 bases from J; bases unmatched to any gene: 7. CDR1 is SGHDN and CDR2 is FVKESK in the germline V gene. CDR3 length: 16 residues.

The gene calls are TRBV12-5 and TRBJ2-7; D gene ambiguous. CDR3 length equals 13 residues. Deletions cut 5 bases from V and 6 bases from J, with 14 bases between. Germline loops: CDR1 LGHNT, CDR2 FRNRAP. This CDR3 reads CASGPGYVSEQYF. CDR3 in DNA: TGTGCTAGTGGTCCCGGATATGTGTCCGAGCAGTACTTC.